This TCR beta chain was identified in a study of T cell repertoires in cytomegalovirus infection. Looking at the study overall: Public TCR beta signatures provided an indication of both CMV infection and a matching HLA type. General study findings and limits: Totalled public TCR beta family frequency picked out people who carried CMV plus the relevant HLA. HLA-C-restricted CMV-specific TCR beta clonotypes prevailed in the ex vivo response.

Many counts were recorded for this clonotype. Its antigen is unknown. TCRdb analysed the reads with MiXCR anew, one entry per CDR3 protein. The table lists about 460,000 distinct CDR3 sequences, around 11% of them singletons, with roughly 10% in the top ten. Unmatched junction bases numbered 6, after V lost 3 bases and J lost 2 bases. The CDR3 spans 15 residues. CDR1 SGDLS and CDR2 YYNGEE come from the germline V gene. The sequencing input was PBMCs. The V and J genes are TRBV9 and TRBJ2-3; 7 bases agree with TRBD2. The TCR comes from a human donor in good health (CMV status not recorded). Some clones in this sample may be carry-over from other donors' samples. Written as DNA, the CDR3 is TGTGCCAGCAGCGCTCAGCGGGGCTACACAGATACGCAGTATTTT. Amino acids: CASSAQRGYTDTQYF.